These 14 T cell receptor beta chains share one sample of origin, sequenced in a study of cytomegalovirus exposure and HLA in healthy donors. TCRdb keeps only in-frame clones here, not all; method: immunoSEQ multiplex PCR. Of under 200,000 clones in the sample, approximately 96% are singletons; the top ten hold approximately 1%. The sequenced sample consisted of PBMCs. These receptors were collected from a woman aged 18-29 years in good health and CMV-seronegative.

The rearrangement uses TRBV4-3 and TRBJ2-7, with 7 nucleotides matching TRBD1. Germline CDR1 is LGHNA and CDR2 is YSLEER. The V gene end was trimmed by 3 bases and the J gene end by 3 bases; junction bases not matched to a gene: 5. The CDR3 has 14 residues. This CDR3 reads CASSQGQLSYEQYF. CDR3 nucleotide sequence: TGCGCCAGCAGCCAGGGACAGTTGAGCTACGAGCAGTACTTC.

The rearrangement uses TRBV6-6 and TRBJ1-1; 7 bases align to TRBD1. This CDR3 region has 13 residues. CDR1 and CDR2 (germline): MNHNY, SVGAGI (reference sequence). The V segment lost 0 bases and the J segment 5 bases; nucleotides outside the gene matches: 0. CDR3 DNA: TGTGCCAGCAGTTACTCCAGGGGGACTGAAGCTTTCTTT. Its protein product is CASSYSRGTEAFF.

The count of this clone is one. The chain recombines TRBV9 with TRBJ1-1; possible D gene TRBD1, 6 bases. V shed 4 bases and J shed 4 bases, with 11 bases lying between them. The V gene's germline CDR1 is SGDLS and CDR2 YYNGEE. The CDR3 is made up of 13 amino acids. The CDR3 DNA reads as TGTGCCAGCAGCCCGGGGACAACCACTGAAGCTTTCTTT. This sequence encodes CASSPGTTTEAFF.

This chain uses TRBV7-2 with TRBJ1-4, with TRBD1 identical over 8 bases. Trimming removed 5 bases from V and 8 bases from J; junction bases left unmatched: 10. Germline loops: CDR1 SGHTA, CDR2 FQGNSA. The CDR3 totals 15 residues. The CDR3 DNA is TGTGCCAGCAGCCCACGGACAGGGAACGAGGAAAAACTGTTTTTT. It translates to CASSPRTGNEEKLFF. Filled out from reference TRBV7-2 and TRBJ1-4, the complete variable domain reads GAGVSQSPSNKVTEKGKDVELRCDPISGHTALYWYRQSLGQGLEFLIYFQGNSAPDKSGLPSDRFSAERTGGSVSTLTIQRTQQEDSAVYLCASSPRTGNEEKLFFGSGTQLSVL.

This clone was observed once. This sequence joins TRBV6-1 and TRBJ2-4, with D possibly matching TRBD1 (6 bases). V was cut by 5 bases and J by 5 bases, with 13 bases left in between. The CDR3 is made up of 14 amino acids. In germline, CDR1 is MNHNS, CDR2 SASEGT. CDR3 nucleotides: TGTGCCAGCAGTCTGGAACAGGGTCAAAACATTCAGTACTTC. This sequence encodes CASSLEQGQNIQYF.

The CDR3 DNA reads TGTGCCAGCAGCTCTAGACCTCCGGGACTAGCTTCACTTTCCTACGAGCAGTACTTC. As protein: CASSSRPPGLASLSYEQYF. The rearrangement joins TRBV7-2 to TRBJ2-7; 9 positions match TRBD2. CDR3 length: 19 residues. Germline trimming cut 4 bases from V and 1 base from J; bases unmatched to any gene: 17. Germline assignment: CDR1 SGHTA and CDR2 FQGNSA.

This chain connects TRBV7-3 to TRBJ2-7; 10 bases fit TRBD2. V lost 5 bases, J lost 9 bases, and 7 bases stayed unmatched. The CDR3 length is 13 residues. From germline, CDR1 is SGHTA and CDR2 FQGTGA. CDR3 DNA: TGTGCCAGCAGCCCAGTAGCGGGGGGAGGGCAGTACTTC. This translates into CASSPVAGGGQYF.

The chain recombines TRBV7-2 with TRBJ1-1; 7 bases map to TRBD1. The germline V gene encodes CDR1 SGHTA and CDR2 FQGNSA. Germline trimming cut 6 bases from V and 4 bases from J; bases unmatched to any gene: 5. The CDR3 is made up of 13 amino acids. The CDR3 bases are TGTGCCAGCAGTCCACAGGGGTTCACTGAAGCTTTCTTT. Translation: CASSPQGFTEAFF.

The CDR3 loop is CASSYAGFYEQYF. In nucleotides, the CDR3 is TGTGCCAGCAGTTACGCAGGGTTCTACGAGCAGTACTTC. The gene calls are TRBV6-5 and TRBJ2-7; D perhaps matches TRBD1 (5 bases). V lost 2 bases and J 3 bases, leaving 8 bases between the germline ends. Germline V lookup: CDR1 MNHEY, CDR2 SVGAGI. CDR3 size: 13 residues.

The chain carries TRBV5-4 and TRBJ1-2; TRBD1 is a possible D gene (6 bases). Germline CDR1 is SGHNT and CDR2 is YYREEE (reference sequence). V lost 0 bases and J lost 4, with 7 bases in between. The CDR3 is 13 residues long. The CDR3 nucleotides read TGTGCCAGCAGCTTGGAACAGGGCTATGGCTACACCTTC. It translates to CASSLEQGYGYTF.

The rearrangement joins TRBV30 to TRBJ2-3; D not certain. CDR3 length: 12 amino acids. Germline V lookup: CDR1 GTSNPN, CDR2 SVGIG (reference sequence). V lost 2 bases and J lost 1, with 4 bases in between. CDR3: CAWSPGTDTQYF. The DNA of the CDR3 is TGTGCCTGGAGTCCCGGCACAGATACGCAGTATTTT.

This chain connects TRBV7-3 to TRBJ2-1; weak D call: TRBD1 (6 bases). V lost 5 bases and J 7 bases, leaving 15 bases between the germline ends. Germline values: CDR1 SGHTA, CDR2 FQGTGA. CDR3 size: 14 residues. CDR3: CASSATGNQNEQFF. The CDR3, as DNA: TGTGCCAGCAGCGCCACAGGGAATCAGAATGAGCAGTTCTTC.

Only one count was recorded for this clone. The V call is TRBV19, the J call TRBJ2-3, with D maybe TRBD1 (5 bases). The germline V gene encodes CDR1 LNHDA and CDR2 SQIVND (reference sequence). The CDR3 loop spans 15 amino acids. V gave up 4 bases and J gave up 2 bases, with 13 bases separating them. This chain's CDR3 is CASSKPAGITDTQYF. Written as DNA, the CDR3 is TGTGCCAGTAGTAAACCCGCAGGGATCACAGATACGCAGTATTTT.

A word on this clone: The conserved phenylalanine or tryptophan normally closing the CDR3 is absent here, so this likely arose from a read error. It is unclear where the CDR3 begins or ends on the DNA, so no DNA is shown, and the CDR3 is as TCRdb lists it. This rearrangement joins TRBV5-1 to TRBJ1-1; no DNA check was done on the table's D call, TRBD1. Germline V gene lookup returns CDR1 SGHRS and CDR2 YFSETQ. Inclusive of both ends, the CDR3 amounts to 11 amino acids. This chain's CDR3 is CASSSRDRGNY.